Sequencing of this T cell receptor beta chain was carried out in a study of blood T cells in healthy people across ages. Alongside a J-beta primer mix, a sample-barcoded 5' primer served in a second PCR lasting about 6 to 11 cycles. A single record per CDR3 protein comes from TCRdb applying MiXCR to the 5' RACE reads. This table holds 650,000 to 700,000 distinct CDR3 sequences, approximately 29% found once. The sample holds a few counts of this clonotype. Sequencing used blood. This TCR was recovered from a woman of 80 years or more in good health.

This CDR3 reads CASSYGAGGGDTQYF. The CDR3 nucleotides read TGTGCCAGCAGCTACGGAGCGGGGGGAGGGGATACGCAGTATTTT. The chain uses TRBV7-3 and TRBJ2-3, with TRBD2 matching over 9 bases. Unmatched junction bases numbered 8, after V lost 4 bases and J lost 6 bases. The CDR3 is made up of 15 amino acids. CDR1 and CDR2 (germline): SGHTA, FQGTGA.